The 22 T cell receptor beta chains presented below share a single source sample, sequenced in a study of T cells in localized non-small cell lung cancer. Generated by immunoSEQ multiplex PCR, the TCRdb table keeps only in-frame clones and is missing some. This table holds approximately 25,000 clones, 90% found once. This sample comprised peripheral blood, obtained before any cancer treatment. Receptors were obtained from a woman between 35 and 75 years old with stage I lung adenocarcinoma.

The rearrangement joins TRBV19 to TRBJ1-5, with D possibly TRBD1 on 6 matching bases. Per the germline V gene, CDR1 is LNHDA and CDR2 is SQIVND (reference sequence). Trimming cost V 3 bases and J 6 bases, with 12 bases left between them. The CDR3 spans 14 residues. CDR3 protein: CASSMGGGTQPQHF. CDR3 nucleotide sequence: TGTGCCAGTAGTATGGGAGGGGGTACTCAGCCCCAGCATTTT. The full variable domain, completed using reference TRBV19 and TRBJ1-5, is DGGITQSPKYLFRKEGQNVTLSCEQNLNHDAMYWYRQDPGQGLRLIYYSQIVNDFQKGDIAEGYSVSREKKESFPLTVTSAQKNPTAFYLCASSMGGGTQPQHFGDGTRLSIL.

The V gene is TRBV18, the J gene TRBJ1-1; D remains unclear. Germline V CDR1 and CDR2: KGHSH, LQKENI. Trimming pared 10 bases from V and 0 bases from J, leaving 18 bases between. The CDR3 has 15 amino acids. DNA for the CDR3: TGTGCCACGAAAAGCCTCGGCGCCTTGAACACTGAAGCTTTCTTT. Translation gives CATKSLGALNTEAFF. Filled out from reference TRBV18 and TRBJ1-1, the complete variable domain reads NAGVMQNPRHLVRRRGQEARLRCSPMKGHSHVYWYRQLPEEGLKFMVYLQKENIIDESGMPKERFSAEFPKEGPSILRIQQVVRGDSAAYFCATKSLGALNTEAFFGQGTRLTVV.

The V gene is TRBV7-3, the J gene TRBJ2-7; TRBD1 aligns across 11 bases. There are 14 residues in the CDR3. V trimming: 0 bases; J trimming: 6 bases; junction bases outside the gene matches: 1. Germline V lookup: CDR1 SGHTA, CDR2 FQGTGA. CDR3 sequence: CASSLTGQGGEQYF. CDR3 bases: TGTGCCAGCAGCTTAACGGGACAGGGGGGCGAGCAGTACTTC.

The chain has TRBV7-2 and TRBJ1-2; D is perhaps TRBD1 (5 bases). The CDR3 loop spans 14 amino acids. Trimming removed 5 bases at V and 6 bases at J, with 16 bases between. Looked up from germline, CDR1 is SGHTA and CDR2 is FQGNSA. CDR3 bases: TGTGCCAGCAGCCGAACTAACCAGGGTGATGGCTACACCTTC. It yields the protein CASSRTNQGDGYTF. The full variable domain, with the rest looked up from reference TRBV7-2 and TRBJ1-2, is GAGVSQSPSNKVTEKGKDVELRCDPISGHTALYWYRQSLGQGLEFLIYFQGNSAPDKSGLPSDRFSAERTGGSVSTLTIQRTQQEDSAVYLCASSRTNQGDGYTFGSGTRLTVV.

The chain recombines TRBV9 with TRBJ2-7; D is unclear. This CDR3 is 13 amino acids long. V gave up 5 bases and J gave up 1 base, with 10 bases separating them. Germline assignment: CDR1 SGDLS and CDR2 YYNGEE. CDR3 in amino acids: CASSPSISYEQYF. The CDR3 coding sequence is TGTGCCAGCAGTCCTAGTATTTCCTACGAGCAGTACTTC.

This clone was recorded only once. V is TRBV19 and J is TRBJ1-1; the match to TRBD1 covers 10 bases. The CDR3 runs 17 residues. The ends lost 3 bases at V and 0 bases at J; junction bases unmatched: 7. Germline loops: CDR1 LNHDA, CDR2 SQIVND (reference sequence). The CDR3: CASSIRDRGLLNTEAFF. The CDR3 region has the DNA TGTGCCAGTAGTATCAGGGACAGGGGACTACTGAACACTGAAGCTTTCTTT. The full variable domain, rest sourced from reference TRBV19 and TRBJ1-1, is DGGITQSPKYLFRKEGQNVTLSCEQNLNHDAMYWYRQDPGQGLRLIYYSQIVNDFQKGDIAEGYSVSREKKESFPLTVTSAQKNPTAFYLCASSIRDRGLLNTEAFFGQGTRLTVV.

The chain uses TRBV10-1 and TRBJ2-5; D is undetermined. The CDR3 has 13 amino acids. V gave up 1 base and J gave up 5 bases, with 8 bases separating them. Germline V lookup: CDR1 WNHNN, CDR2 SYGVQD (reference sequence). CDR3 in DNA: TGCGCCAGCAGTGAGTTTCAAGGGGAGACCCAGTACTTC. Protein: CASSEFQGETQYF.

The chain employs TRBV5-1 and TRBJ2-1; TRBD2 matches 13 bases. The length of the CDR3 is 19 residues. Per the germline V gene, CDR1 is SGHRS and CDR2 is YFSETQ. The V and J ends lost 0 bases and 4 bases, in that order; junction bases with no gene match: 10. Written as DNA, the CDR3 is TGCGCCAGCAGCTTGGGGGCCTGGACTAGCGGGAGCGATTACAATGAGCAGTTCTTC. Translating gives CASSLGAWTSGSDYNEQFF.

This rearrangement joins TRBV4-3 to TRBJ2-3; D is possibly TRBD2 (7 bases). V lost 1 base to trimming and J lost 5 bases, with 19 bases between them. Germline lookup yields CDR1 LGHNA and CDR2 YSLEER. The CDR3 covers 17 residues. CDR3 in DNA: TGCGCCAGCAGCCAAGTGAGGTCGCGGAGGGGGGGAGATACGCAGTATTTT. Protein sequence: CASSQVRSRRGGDTQYF.

The genes are TRBV5-1 and TRBJ2-7; possible D gene TRBD2, 5 bases. V was trimmed by 7 bases and J by 0 bases, leaving 14 bases between them. The germline V gene encodes CDR1 SGHRS and CDR2 YFSETQ. This CDR3 is built from 14 residues. CDR3 nucleotides: TGCGCCAGCTCCCCTGAGGGAAGCTCCTACGAGCAGTACTTC. Translation gives CASSPEGSSYEQYF.

The chain uses TRBV27 and TRBJ1-2, with 8 bases fitting TRBD1. Germline V gene lookup returns CDR1 MNHEY and CDR2 SMNVEV (reference sequence). V shed 6 bases, J shed 7 bases, and the junction held 7 bases outside the gene matches. CDR3 size: 13 residues. The CDR3 coding sequence is TGTGCCAGCAGAAAGACAGGGGCCTTTGGCTACACCTTC. It translates to CASRKTGAFGYTF.

J is TRBJ2-3 and V is TRBV7-2; a possible D gene is TRBD1 (5 bases). The CDR3 has 14 residues. CDR1 SGHTA and CDR2 FQGNSA come from the germline V gene. The CDR3 is CASKGLTGTDTQYF. CDR3 sequence (DNA): TGTGCGTCAAAGGGGCTCACTGGCACAGATACGCAGTATTTT.

The genes are TRBV18 and TRBJ1-1; TRBD1 matches at 8 bases. The CDR3 runs to 16 residues. The V segment lost 6 bases and the J segment 1 base; nucleotides outside the gene matches: 10. CDR1 and CDR2 from the germline V gene are KGHSH and LQKENI. CDR3 amino acids: CASSLTTDRENTEAFF. In DNA form, the CDR3 reads TGTGCCAGCTCTCTGACCACGGACAGGGAGAACACTGAAGCTTTCTTT.

This clone was seen a single time. The V call is TRBV2, the J call TRBJ1-5, with no clear D. This CDR3 is 14 amino acids long. Germline V gene sequence: CDR1 SNHLY, CDR2 FYNNEI. V shed 7 bases and J shed 2 bases, with 12 bases lying between them. CDR3 coding DNA: TGTGCCAGCAAACGACTCGGGGGCAATCAGCCCCAGCATTTT. Translated, it gives CASKRLGGNQPQHF.

The V call is TRBV7-2, the J call TRBJ1-1; no clear D gene. Trimming took 6 bases from V and 1 from J, leaving 15 bases between them. Germline-derived CDR1 and CDR2 are SGHTA and FQGNSA. The CDR3 totals 15 residues. CDR3 in amino acids: CASRLVSTENTEAFF. CDR3 coding DNA: TGTGCCAGCAGACTAGTAAGTACAGAGAACACTGAAGCTTTCTTT.

J is TRBJ1-5 and V is TRBV10-3; D gene uncertain. Trimming took 7 bases from V and 3 from J, leaving 10 bases between them. Germline assignment: CDR1 ENHRY and CDR2 SYGVKD. CDR3 size: 13 residues. The CDR3 spells CAITRALNQPQHF. Here the CDR3 DNA reads TGTGCCATCACCCGGGCCCTCAATCAGCCCCAGCATTTT.

The chain links TRBV10-3 to TRBJ2-1; tentatively, D is TRBD2 (6 bases). V shed 8 bases and J shed 8 bases, with 7 bases lying between them. CDR3 length: 10 residues. Germline V CDR1 and CDR2: ENHRY, SYGVKD. The CDR3 bases are TGTGCCATCGGAGGGGATGAGCAGTTCTTC. Its protein product is CAIGGDEQFF.

The chain couples TRBV6-5 to TRBJ1-5; D gene unclear. The CDR3 has 14 amino acids. Per germline, CDR1 MNHEY and CDR2 SVGAGI. Trimming shortened V by 6 bases and J by 2 bases, and 11 bases separated the two germline ends. The CDR3 sequence: CASRVALGNQPQHF. CDR3 coding DNA: TGTGCCAGCAGAGTGGCCCTGGGCAATCAGCCCCAGCATTTT.

This chain uses TRBV14 with TRBJ2-1; 9 bases align to TRBD1. Germline V gene data show CDR1 as SGHDN and CDR2 as FVKESK. The CDR3 spans 14 residues. Trimming took 4 bases from V and 4 from J; bases not matched to a gene: 2. CDR3: CASSPGQGYNEQFF. The CDR3 region has the DNA TGTGCCAGCAGCCCAGGACAGGGGTACAATGAGCAGTTCTTC.

V gene TRBV7-6 combines with J gene TRBJ2-5, with D uncertain. CDR1 SGHVS and CDR2 FNYEAQ come from the germline V gene. This CDR3 has 13 residues. V was clipped by 3 bases and J by 7 bases, with 12 bases between them. The CDR3 loop is CASSFSAVGTQYF. The DNA for the CDR3 is TGTGCCAGCAGCTTTTCAGCAGTGGGGACCCAGTACTTC.

In this sample, this clone turned up once. V is TRBV10-1 and J is TRBJ2-2; D is possibly TRBD2 (6 bases). Germline V gives CDR1 WNHNN, CDR2 SYGVQD (reference sequence). The CDR3 is 13 amino acids. V was clipped by 6 bases and J by 5 bases, with 10 bases between them. The CDR3 DNA is TGCGCCAGCAGAGGGACTCCAACCGGGGAGCTGTTTTTT. Protein: CASRGTPTGELFF.

The V and J genes are TRBV6-6 and TRBJ1-4; D ambiguous. Per the germline V gene, CDR1 is MNHNY and CDR2 is SVGAGI (reference sequence). The CDR3 is made up of 14 amino acids. V was clipped by 6 bases and J by 2 bases, with 10 bases between them. The DNA of the CDR3 is TGTGCCAGCAGAGGAGGTAGCACTAATGAAAAACTGTTTTTT. Its translation is CASRGGSTNEKLFF.